These 32 T cell receptor beta chains share one sample of origin, sequenced in a study of T-cell reconstitution after alpha-beta-depleted transplantation in children. A library of TCRbeta sequences, prepared with unique molecular identifiers, was generated. TCRdb used MiXCR to reprocess the PCR reads, holding one entry per CDR3 protein. The table records about 510,000 distinct CDR3 sequences, approximately 10% of them present only once. Sequenced here: PBMCs, mostly from graft donor cells, sampled 180 days after TCRalphabeta/CD19-depleted stem cell transplant. These TCRs come from a female patient between 2 and 15 years old who had a stem cell transplant for aplastic anemia, so the T cells may come from the graft donor.

This clonotype was picked up many times. The V and J genes are TRBV7-2 and TRBJ1-2, with D perhaps matching TRBD1 (5 bases). V shed 1 base and J shed 10 bases, with 13 bases lying between them. CDR3 size: 13 residues. The germline V gene has CDR1 SGHTA and CDR2 FQGNSA. The CDR3: CASSLVEGNDYTF. The CDR3 DNA follows: TGTGCCAGCAGCTTAGTGGAGGGGAACGACTACACCTTC. The entire variable domain, with the rest obtained from reference TRBV7-2 and TRBJ1-2, is as follows: GAGVSQSPSNKVTEKGKDVELRCDPISGHTALYWYRQSLGQGLEFLIYFQGNSAPDKSGLPSDRFSAERTGGSVSTLTIQRTQQEDSAVYLCASSLVEGNDYTFGSGTRLTVV.

Ten or more counts support this clonotype. The chain employs TRBV5-1 and TRBJ2-2; D ambiguous. CDR1 and CDR2 from the germline V gene are SGHRS and YFSETQ. V lost 2 bases to trimming and J lost 0 bases, with 14 bases between them. The CDR3 runs to 17 residues. CDR3 protein: CASSFPLGRTNTGELFF. CDR3 in DNA: TGCGCCAGCAGCTTCCCCCTAGGGCGGACGAACACCGGGGAGCTGTTTTTT.

This clonotype was seen only a few times. The rearrangement joins TRBV20-1 to TRBJ1-6; no reliable D call. V gave up 1 base and J gave up 3 bases, with 4 bases separating them. The CDR3 has 13 amino acids. CDR1 is DFQATT and CDR2 is SNEGSKA in the germline V gene (reference sequence). CDR3 in DNA: TGCAGTGCTAGAGTCAGCTATAATTCACCCCTCCACTTT. Amino acid sequence: CSARVSYNSPLHF.

The rearrangement uses TRBV14 and TRBJ2-7, with D uncertain. Germline-derived CDR1 and CDR2 are SGHDN and FVKESK. The CDR3 extends over 17 amino acids. V shed 0 bases and J shed 0 bases, with 15 bases lying between them. The CDR3 loop reads CASSQEAHPPSSYEQYV. In nucleotides, the CDR3 is TGTGCCAGCAGCCAAGAAGCACATCCGCCAAGCTCCTACGAGCAGTACGTC.

The sample holds a few counts of this clonotype. V is TRBV10-3 and J is TRBJ1-1, with D unclear. The CDR3 is made up of 15 amino acids. Per germline, CDR1 ENHRY and CDR2 SYGVKD. Trimming left V 9 bases short and J 0 bases short, with 17 bases between. The CDR3 DNA reads TGTGCCATTGCGAGGCACATCGCAGTGAACACTGAAGCTTTCTTT. Translation: CAIARHIAVNTEAFF.

The chain has TRBV20-1 and TRBJ2-7; D is unclear. V lost 5 bases to trimming and J lost 5 bases, with 10 bases between them. The CDR3 contains 11 residues. Germline V gene sequence: CDR1 DFQATT, CDR2 SNEGSKA (reference sequence). The CDR3 nucleotides read TGCAGTGCTTGGTTCTCGGACGAGCAGTACTTC. It encodes CSAWFSDEQYF.

This clonotype was seen a few times. The chain combines TRBV19 with TRBJ2-3, with a weak D call TRBD1 (5 bases). CDR3 length equals 15 residues. Per the germline V gene, CDR1 is LNHDA and CDR2 is SQIVND (reference sequence). The V gene lost 4 bases and the J gene lost 5 bases, with 16 bases spanning the gap. The CDR3 region is CASSRINRLGDTQYF. The CDR3 DNA reads TGTGCCAGTAGTAGGATTAACAGGCTTGGAGATACGCAGTATTTT.

A few counts support this clonotype. This chain links TRBV10-3 with TRBJ2-2, with 10 bases identical to TRBD2. Germline-derived CDR1 and CDR2 are ENHRY and SYGVKD. Unmatched junction bases numbered 6, after V lost 4 bases and J lost 1 base. The CDR3 totals 17 residues. This CDR3 is CAISAPTSGKNTGELFF. Here the CDR3 DNA reads TGTGCCATCAGTGCACCCACTAGCGGGAAGAACACCGGGGAGCTGTTTTTT.

At least ten counts were recorded for this clonotype. The rearrangement joins TRBV6-1 to TRBJ2-1; 11 nucleotides line up with TRBD2. The CDR3 extends over 17 amino acids. J lost 6 bases, V lost 6 bases, and 13 bases had no gene match. In germline, CDR1 is MNHNS, CDR2 SASEGT. The CDR3 DNA reads TGTGCCAGCAGCCGCTTTACTAGCGGGGGTGCCCGCAATGAGCAGTTCTTC. This sequence encodes CASSRFTSGGARNEQFF.

The chain combines TRBV6-6 with TRBJ2-7; 8 bases are shared with TRBD1. With V trimmed by 9 bases and J by 2 bases, 6 bases remained unmatched. Looked up from germline, CDR1 is MNHNY and CDR2 is SVGAGI (reference sequence). The CDR3 is 13 residues long. CDR3 nucleotides: TGTGCCAGTTCGGACAGGGCCCCCTACGAGCAGTACTTC. Translated: CASSDRAPYEQYF.

As DNA, the CDR3 is TGTGCCAGCAGCGTAGAAGCCCGGAATGAGCAGTTCTTC. This translates into CASSVEARNEQFF. The J gene is TRBJ2-1, the V gene TRBV9; D not resolved. Germline loops: CDR1 SGDLS, CDR2 YYNGEE. Trimming took 0 bases from V and 7 from J, leaving 8 bases between them. The CDR3 runs 13 residues. Full variable domain (missing parts from reference TRBV9 and TRBJ2-1): DSGVTQTPKHLITATGQRVTLRCSPRSGDLSVYWYQQSLDQGLQFLIQYYNGEERAKGNILERFSAQQFPDLHSELNLSSLELGDSALYFCASSVEARNEQFFGPGTRLTVL.

The chain is built from TRBV5-1 and TRBJ2-3, with 15 bases identical to TRBD2. J was trimmed by 3 bases and V by 6 bases; bases with no gene match: 8. Germline CDR1 SGHRS, CDR2 YFSETQ. CDR3 length: 17 amino acids. In DNA form, the CDR3 reads TGCGCCAGCACCAGAGGACTAGCGGGAGGGATTACAGATACGCAGTATTTT. Residues: CASTRGLAGGITDTQYF.

The rearrangement links TRBV15 to TRBJ1-2; 9 nucleotides align to TRBD1. The CDR3 runs to 18 residues. Germline CDR1 and CDR2: LNHNV and YYDKDF (reference sequence). The ends lost 3 bases at V and 4 bases at J; junction bases unmatched: 15. CDR3 sequence reads: CATSSGGGGTGPLYGYTF. The CDR3, as DNA: TGTGCCACCAGCAGTGGGGGAGGCGGGACAGGGCCACTCTATGGCTACACCTTC.

The sample holds many counts of this clonotype. The chain links TRBV20-1 to TRBJ2-5, with 11 bases fitting TRBD2. The CDR3 has 14 residues. Losses at the gene ends were 6 bases for V and 5 bases for J; bases not matched to a gene: 8. Germline CDR1 is DFQATT and CDR2 is SNEGSKA (reference sequence). The CDR3 sequence is CSAKLAGVRETQYF. In nucleotides, the CDR3 is TGCAGTGCCAAACTAGCGGGAGTCAGGGAGACCCAGTACTTC.

The chain combines TRBV14 with TRBJ2-7; TRBD2 aligns across 7 bases. CDR1 is SGHDN and CDR2 is FVKESK in the germline V gene. The CDR3 runs 15 residues. J lost 3 bases, V lost 0 bases, and 5 bases had no gene match. This chain's CDR3 is CASSQDLASGYEQYF. CDR3 sequence (DNA): TGTGCCAGCAGCCAAGATCTAGCTAGCGGCTACGAGCAGTACTTC. The variable domain in full, with the rest retrieved from reference TRBV14 and TRBJ2-7, is EAGVTQFPSHSVIEKGQTVTLRCDPISGHDNLYWYRRVMGKEIKFLLHFVKESKQDESGMPNNRFLAERTGGTYSTLKVQPAELEDSGVYFCASSQDLASGYEQYFGPGTRLTVT.

The J gene is TRBJ1-1, the V gene TRBV12-3 or TRBV12-4; maybe TRBD1 (6 bases). V lost 6 bases to trimming and J lost 5 bases, with 10 bases between them. This CDR3 has 12 amino acids. This CDR3 is CASRSQGTEAFF. CDR3 coding DNA: TGTGCCAGCAGATCACAGGGAACTGAAGCTTTCTTT.

The chain uses TRBV6-7 and TRBJ2-1, with D possibly TRBD2 on 6 matching bases. TRBV6-7 is labeled an ORF, and its function is uncertain. V lost 2 bases, J lost 2 bases, and 22 bases lay in between. This CDR3 has 19 amino acids. Written as DNA, the CDR3 is TGTGCCAGCAGTTACCCCACCTCTAAACTAGCAAATACCTACAATGAGCAGTTCTTC. Protein sequence: CASSYPTSKLANTYNEQFF.

The CDR3 sequence is CSVSRGTGNNQPQHF. CDR3 in DNA: TGCAGCGTCTCCAGAGGGACAGGTAACAATCAGCCCCAGCATTTT. The V and J genes are TRBV29-1 and TRBJ1-5, with 8 bases identical to TRBD1. The J segment lost 3 bases and the V segment lost 6 bases, leaving 10 bases of the junction unmatched. CDR3 size: 15 residues. Germline V gene data show CDR1 as SQVTM and CDR2 as ANQGSEA.

In this sample, this clonotype turned up a few times. The J gene is TRBJ2-3, the V gene TRBV29-1; perhaps TRBD2 as D (5 bases). Germline CDR1 is SQVTM and CDR2 is ANQGSEA. The length of the CDR3 is 12 residues. Trimming took off 5 bases at V and 2 bases at J, with 8 bases between the two ends. The CDR3 DNA follows: TGCAGCGTTACCGGGGTCACAGATACGCAGTATTTT. Its translation: CSVTGVTDTQYF.

Only a few counts were recorded for this clonotype. V usage is TRBV27 and J usage is TRBJ2-1, with 10 bases fitting TRBD1. The CDR3 totals 17 residues. Germline V gene data show CDR1 as MNHEY and CDR2 as SMNVEV (reference sequence). Trimming removed 4 bases from V and 8 bases from J; junction bases left unmatched: 14. Written as DNA, the CDR3 is TGTGCCAGCAGTTCATTAAACCGGGACAGGGGAGTAGATGAGCAGTTCTTC. This sequence encodes CASSSLNRDRGVDEQFF.

This clonotype was counted at least ten times. This chain uses TRBV5-1 with TRBJ2-3, with D perhaps TRBD1 or TRBD2 (5 bases each). V dropped 3 bases and J dropped 7 bases, with 12 bases sitting between them. This CDR3 region has 13 residues. Germline CDR1 SGHRS, CDR2 YFSETQ. CDR3 region: CASSSLTGHTQYF. The CDR3 DNA reads TGCGCCAGCAGCTCTTTGACGGGACATACGCAGTATTTT.

The sample holds many counts of this clonotype. This chain connects TRBV27 to TRBJ1-1, with 9 nucleotides matching TRBD1. Trimming removed 4 bases from V and 4 bases from J; junction bases left unmatched: 13. The CDR3 has 17 residues. CDR1 and CDR2 from the germline V gene are MNHEY and SMNVEV (reference sequence). CDR3 in DNA: TGTGCCAGCAGTTCGACGGGACAGGGACGGATGGGCACTGAAGCTTTCTTT. Translating gives CASSSTGQGRMGTEAFF.

This chain uses TRBV28 with TRBJ2-1, with 9 bases identical to TRBD2. The CDR3 has 13 amino acids. Trimming cost V 5 bases and J 7 bases; bases outside gene matches: 3. Per germline, CDR1 MDHEN and CDR2 SYDVKM. The CDR3 here is CASSRLAENEQFF. CDR3 DNA: TGTGCCAGCAGTCGACTAGCGGAGAATGAGCAGTTCTTC.

The sample holds a few counts of this clonotype. This chain uses TRBV28 with TRBJ2-6; D is uncertain. The germline gives CDR1 MDHEN, CDR2 SYDVKM. V shed 2 bases and J shed 8 bases, with 7 bases lying between them. This CDR3 region has 13 residues. This chain's CDR3 is CASSLPMPNVLTF. The CDR3 DNA sequence: TGTGCCAGCAGTTTACCAATGCCCAACGTCCTGACTTTC.

This clonotype was detected only a few times. The V and J genes are TRBV11-2 and TRBJ2-1; the D gene is possibly TRBD1 (6 bases). Germline lookup yields CDR1 SGHAT and CDR2 FQNNGV. The CDR3 is 13 amino acids. V shed 5 bases and J shed 12 bases, with 17 bases lying between them. In DNA, the CDR3 is TGTGCCAGCAGCCCACTTGATAGGGGGTGGCAGTTCTTC. Protein sequence: CASSPLDRGWQFF. The variable domain in full, completed from reference TRBV11-2 and TRBJ2-1, reads EAGVAQSPRYKIIEKRQSVAFWCNPISGHATLYWYQQILGQGPKLLIQFQNNGVVDDSQLPKDRFSAERLKGVDSTLKIQPAKLEDSAVYLCASSPLDRGWQFFGPGTRLTVL.

The genes are TRBV5-1 and TRBJ2-3, with D unclear. CDR1 is SGHRS, CDR2 YFSETQ, per germline. V was clipped by 0 bases and J by 1 base, with 15 bases between them. The length of the CDR3 is 17 residues. The CDR3 loop reads CASSLGVTQKRTDTQYF. CDR3 in DNA: TGCGCCAGCAGCTTGGGAGTAACCCAAAAACGCACAGATACGCAGTATTTT.

This clonotype has just a few counts. The V call is TRBV28, the J call TRBJ1-2; D may be TRBD1 (5 bases). There are 15 residues in the CDR3. Germline V gene lookup returns CDR1 MDHEN and CDR2 SYDVKM. V dropped 3 bases and J dropped 4 bases, with 15 bases sitting between them. The CDR3 DNA reads TGTGCCAGCAGTTTGGGGCAACGCGCGGGCTATGGCTACACCTTC. It specifies CASSLGQRAGYGYTF.

In its sample, this clonotype was seen a few times. The rearrangement uses TRBV10-3 and TRBJ1-2; D gene unclear. With 4 bases removed from V and 7 bases from J, the gap between germline ends came to 7 bases. Germline assignment: CDR1 ENHRY and CDR2 SYGVKD. The length of the CDR3 is 11 residues. As DNA, the CDR3 is TGTGCCATCAGTGGAGTGGGTGGCTACACCTTC. Translated: CAISGVGGYTF.

The chain has TRBV12-3 or TRBV12-4 and TRBJ2-1, with TRBD2 matching 12 bases. The CDR3 loop spans 18 amino acids. With V trimmed by 2 bases and J by 10 bases, 15 bases remained unmatched. DNA of the CDR3: TGTGCCAGCAGTTTACGGAACGCAAGACTAGCGGGGGCAGGGGAGCAGTTCTTC. Residues: CASSLRNARLAGAGEQFF.

The chain uses TRBV7-9 and TRBJ2-7; D not certain. Germline CDR1 SEHNR, CDR2 FQNEAQ (reference sequence). Trimming stripped 7 bases from V and 2 bases from J, with 9 bases between. The CDR3 is made up of 12 amino acids. CDR3: CASTPSPYEQYF. CDR3 DNA sequence: TGTGCCAGCACCCCTTCCCCCTACGAGCAGTACTTC.

The V and J genes are TRBV5-6 and TRBJ1-5; D perhaps matches TRBD1 (5 bases). The CDR3 runs to 16 residues. CDR1 and CDR2 from the germline V gene are SGHDT and YYEEEE. Trimming removed 4 bases at V and 2 bases at J, with 16 bases between. The CDR3 coding sequence is TGTGCCAGCAGCCTGGAGGGGAACGGGGGCAATCAGCCCCAGCATTTT. It yields the protein CASSLEGNGGNQPQHF. Complete variable domain (other parts from reference TRBV5-6 and TRBJ1-5): DAGVTQSPTHLIKTRGQQVTLRCSPKSGHDTVSWYQQALGQGPQFIFQYYEEEERQRGNFPDRFSGHQFPNYSSELNVNALLLGDSALYLCASSLEGNGGNQPQHFGDGTRLSIL.

In its sample, this clonotype was seen a few times. The chain joins TRBV7-7 to TRBJ2-2; a possible D gene is TRBD1 (5 bases). The CDR3 is 17 amino acids. From germline, CDR1 is SSHAT and CDR2 FNYEAQ (reference sequence). The ends were cut back, 1 base at V and 0 bases at J, with 12 bases in the middle. Here the CDR3 DNA reads TGTGCCAGCAGCTTAGGCAGGGTTACCGCGAACACCGGGGAGCTGTTTTTT. This translates into CASSLGRVTANTGELFF.